The sequence of this TCR beta chain was determined in a study of regulatory T cells in long-lasting Graves disease. Whole-study context: Persistence in Graves' disease denoted antithyroid drug use beyond 5 years alongside positive TSH receptor antibodies.

Arm-PCR with iRepertoire HTBI primers amplified the CDR3 regions for these TCR beta libraries. TCRdb ran MiXCR on the multiplex PCR reads and lists one entry per CDR3 protein. The profile shows under 450,000 distinct CDR3 sequences, roughly a quarter of them singletons. This clonotype occurred a few times. Its antigen remains unidentified. Study-wide points: Compared with new cases, persistent Graves' patients showed reduced TCR diversity. Analysis covered peripheral blood alone, not thyroid tissue.

Time point of the sample: persistent/refractory GD, antithyroid drugs over 5 years with positive TRAb. Following extraction of RNA from PBMCs, that RNA was used to make the TCR library. There are 17 residues in the CDR3. The V and J ends lost 0 bases and 1 base, in that order; junction bases with no gene match: 6. Germline CDR1 and CDR2: SGHTA and FQGNSA. Specimen: peripheral blood mononuclear cells (PBMCs), collected when the disease was refractory, from a patient treated with antithyroid drugs. The origin of this receptor is a female donor with Graves disease. The rearrangement uses TRBV7-2 and TRBJ1-5, with 7 nucleotides matching TRBD1. The CDR3 coding sequence is TGTGCCAGCAGCTTAGCTGGCCCCAGGGGGAGCAATCAGCCCCAGCATTTT. This translates into CASSLAGPRGSNQPQHF.